This is a list of T cell receptor beta chains from one sample in a study of cytomegalovirus exposure and HLA in healthy donors. Assay used: immunoSEQ multiplex PCR; TCRdb lists only in-frame clones, some missing. The sample shows about 74,000 clones, approximately 93% of them seen only once. Specimen: PBMCs. These receptors originate from a man between 18 and 29 years old in good health and CMV-seropositive. Each CDR3 is given without its conserved first and last residue. A clone size is listed for some rows: how often the clone was seen (once, few, many), or a class if it is expanded.

>NA|TRBV10-3
AISGGQISSYEQY
>NA|TRBV7-9
ASSWWTGGTGELF
>NA|TRBV7-3
ASSSDISGYT
>NA|TRBV5-1
ASSRTLAGGPADTQY
>NA|TRBV10-1
ASSALGLTSTDTQY
>NA|TRBV13
ASTPEGIPGELF
>NA|TRBV5-4
ASSFNRGDYGYT
>once|TRBV19
ASRNDRGNTEAF
>NA|TRBV5-1
ASTRTGGLNEQF
>once|TRBV5-1
ASSLAGEDTQY
>NA|TRBV14
ASSRWTSGLSNEQF
>NA|TRBV6-5
ASSWTAAFTDTQY
>NA|TRBV9
ASSARDKTNYGYT
>once|TRBV28
ASRLWGTSGDEQY
>NA|TRBV30
AWTAGGPSEQF
>NA|TRBV27
ASSGIRGGVRAF
>NA|TRBV28
ASSTGTYEQY
>NA|TRBV4-1
ASSQVGGTGNTIY
>NA|TRBV2
ASSGAGGENTQY
>NA|TRBV28
AISPGAPGAYEQY
>NA|TRBV19
ASSSSGLGADTQY
>NA|TRBV6-6
ASRTGTSGQETQY
>NA|TRBV12-5
ASGLDNEREIFNEQF
>NA|TRBV5-6
ASSSRLAGGRGEQY
>NA|TRBV5-1
ASSSRTSGITDTQY
>NA|TRBV19
ASNALEGSGNTIY
>NA|TRBV7-9
ASSLAGTSGRAKF
>NA|TRBV27
ASSLRGPGMGAF
>NA|TRBV5-1
ASSSDTGELF
>NA|TRBV30
AWSGGGGTEAF
>NA|TRBV28
ASSTYQGAGNTIY
>NA|TRBV27
ASSYRGPFYEQY
>NA|TRBV28
ASRGQLSGNTIY
>NA|TRBV28
ASSLQGFNGYT
>NA|TRBV5-1
ASSPGLGTGELF
>NA|TRBV25-1
ASSEQSTGEQY
>NA|TRBV19
ASSLQSTEAF
>once|TRBV7-9
ASSLGRYDRVGTEAF
>NA|TRBV7-9
ASRETQETQY
>NA|TRBV28
ASLRGGWDEKLF
>once|TRBV7-3
ASSPNRGLGANEKLF
>NA|TRBV27
ASSLDRGRAYEQY
>NA|TRBV5-4
ASSAGTSGTDTQY
>few|TRBV5-1
ASSRGDSDGELF
>NA|TRBV9
ASSVGMRGGRSTDTQY
>NA|TRBV30
AWSVGGDYGYT
>once|TRBV7-8
ASSSGHQNYGYT
>NA|TRBV9
ASSRTGGDEQY